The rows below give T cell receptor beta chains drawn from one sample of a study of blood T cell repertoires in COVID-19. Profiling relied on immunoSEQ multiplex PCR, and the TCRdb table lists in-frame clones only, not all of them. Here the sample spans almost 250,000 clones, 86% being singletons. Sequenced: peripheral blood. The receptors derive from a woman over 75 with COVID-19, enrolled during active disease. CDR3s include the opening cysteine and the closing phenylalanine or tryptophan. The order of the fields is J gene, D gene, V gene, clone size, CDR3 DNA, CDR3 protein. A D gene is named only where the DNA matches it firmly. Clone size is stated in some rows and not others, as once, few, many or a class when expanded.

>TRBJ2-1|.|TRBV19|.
TGTGCCAGTAGTAGCACAGGGACTAACAATGAGCAGTTCTTC
CASSSTGTNNEQFF
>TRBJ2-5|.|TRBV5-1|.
TGCGCCAGCAGCTTGGGACTACAAGAGACCCAGTACTTC
CASSLGLQETQYF
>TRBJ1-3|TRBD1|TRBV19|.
TGTGCCAGTAGCCGACAGGGGCTCGGAAACACCATATATTTT
CASSRQGLGNTIYF
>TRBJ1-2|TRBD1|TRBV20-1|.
TGCAGTGCTAGTCTAACAGGGGAATTGGGACATGGCTACACCTTC
CSASLTGELGHGYTF
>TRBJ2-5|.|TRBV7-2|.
TGTGCCAGCAGCAATCCACAGGAGACCCAGTACTTC
CASSNPQETQYF
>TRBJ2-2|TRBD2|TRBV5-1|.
TGCGCCAGCAGACCAGCGGGGGGGGACACCGGGGAGCTGTTTTTT
CASRPAGGDTGELFF
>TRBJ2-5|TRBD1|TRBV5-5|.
TGTGCCAGCAGCCTCGACAGGGGGCGAGAAGAGACCCAGTACTTC
CASSLDRGREETQYF
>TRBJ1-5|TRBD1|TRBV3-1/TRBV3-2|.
TGTGCCAGCAGCCAAGATCGGACAGGGGTTGAAAATCAGCCCCAGCATTTT
CASSQDRTGVENQPQHF
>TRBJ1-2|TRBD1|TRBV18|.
TGTGCCAGCTCGCCTGACAGGGCCTATGGCTACACCTTC
CASSPDRAYGYTF
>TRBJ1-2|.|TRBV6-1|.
TGTGCCAGCAGTGAAGAGGGGTCCTATGGCTACACCTTC
CASSEEGSYGYTF
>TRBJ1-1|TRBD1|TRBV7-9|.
TGTGCCAGCAGCTCACAGGGGGACGACACTGAAGCTTTCTTT
CASSSQGDDTEAFF
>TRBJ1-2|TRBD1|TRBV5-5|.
TGTGCCAGCAGCCGACAGGGGGCTCGGGGCTACACCTTC
CASSRQGARGYTF
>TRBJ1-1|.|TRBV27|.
TGTGCCAGCATTAACCGGGGGAACACTGAAGCTTTCTTT
CASINRGNTEAFF
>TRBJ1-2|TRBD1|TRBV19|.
TGTGCCAGTAGTCCCTCGGGACAGAACTATGGCTACACCTTC
CASSPSGQNYGYTF
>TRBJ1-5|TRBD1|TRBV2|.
TGTGCCAGCAGCCAGGGGGCTCGACAGCCCCAGCATTTT
CASSQGARQPQHF
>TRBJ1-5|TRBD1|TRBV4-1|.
TGCGCCAGCAGCCAACCCAGGGGGCAGGGCAATCAGCCCCAGCATTTT
CASSQPRGQGNQPQHF
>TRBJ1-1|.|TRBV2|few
TGTGCCAGCACTAGGACAACGAACACTGAAGCTTTCTTT
CASTRTTNTEAFF
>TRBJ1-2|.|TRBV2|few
TGTGCCAGCAGTGACCGCCAGAATGGCTACACCTTC
CASSDRQNGYTF
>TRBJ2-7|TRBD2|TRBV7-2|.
TGTGCCAGCAGCTTAGATGGGGGGGACGAGCAGTACTTC
CASSLDGGDEQYF
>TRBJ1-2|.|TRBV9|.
TGTGCCAGCAGCGTAGCTTCGGGTGCGGATGGCTACACCTTC
CASSVASGADGYTF
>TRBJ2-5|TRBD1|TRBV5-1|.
TGCGCCAGCAGCCCGGGTGAGATCCGACAGGGAGAGACCCAGTACTTC
CASSPGEIRQGETQYF
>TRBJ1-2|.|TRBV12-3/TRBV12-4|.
TGTGCCAGCAGTTCTTTTTCGGGCTACACCTTC
CASSSFSGYTF
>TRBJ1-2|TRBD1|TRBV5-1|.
TGCGCCAGCAGCTCCTCACAGGGGCAGGGAGGCTACACCTTC
CASSSSQGQGGYTF
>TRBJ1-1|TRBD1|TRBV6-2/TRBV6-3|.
TGTGCCAGCAGCCAGGGACAGGGGTTCGGAGCTTTCTTT
CASSQGQGFGAFF
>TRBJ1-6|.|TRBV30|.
TGTGCCTGGAGTGCCGGGGGGGGAAATTCACCCCTCCACTTT
CAWSAGGGNSPLHF
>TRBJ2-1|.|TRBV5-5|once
TGTGCCAGCAGCTCTTTTACCTATACTTCCCGTAATGAGCAGTTCTTC
CASSSFTYTSRNEQFF
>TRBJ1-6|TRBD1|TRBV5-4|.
TGTGCCAGCAGCTTTGGGCCGGACAGGGCACCTCATTCACCCCTCCACTTT
CASSFGPDRAPHSPLHF
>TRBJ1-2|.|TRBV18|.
TGTGCCAGCTCTCCCGGGCCTCAGCGGGGCTACACCTTC
CASSPGPQRGYTF
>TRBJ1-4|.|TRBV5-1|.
TGCGCCAGCAGCTTAGAACAGGACAATGGAAAACTGTTTTTT
CASSLEQDNGKLFF
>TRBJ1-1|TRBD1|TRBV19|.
TGTGCCAGTAGTATATCGACAGGGGGCGAGACTGAAGCTTTCTTT
CASSISTGGETEAFF
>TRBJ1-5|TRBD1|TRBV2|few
TGTGCCAGCAGGGGACAGGGCGGTCAGCCCCAGCATTTT
CASRGQGGQPQHF
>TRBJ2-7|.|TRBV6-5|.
TGTGCCAGCAGTTTCCGGGACACAGTACCAGACTACGAGCAGTACTTC
CASSFRDTVPDYEQYF